Below are 20 T cell receptor beta chains sequenced from a single sample in a study of cytomegalovirus exposure and HLA in healthy donors. A multiplex PCR was run with 60 Vbeta primers and 13 Jbeta primers. Produced via immunoSEQ multiplex PCR; TCRdb's table is partial and in-frame only. In the table there are tens of thousands of clones, 84% of which are singletons. Material: PBMCs. The receptors shown here come from a woman aged 18-29 years in good health and CMV-seropositive.

V usage is TRBV30 and J usage is TRBJ1-1; D remains ambiguous. The CDR3 consists of 12 residues. Per germline, CDR1 GTSNPN and CDR2 SVGIG (reference sequence). The germline V and J ends were trimmed by 4 bases and 2 bases, with 8 bases remaining between them. Here the CDR3 reads CAWNRDNTEAFF. CDR3 sequence (DNA): TGTGCCTGGAACAGAGACAACACTGAAGCTTTCTTT.

The chain links TRBV28 to TRBJ1-1; 7 bases map to TRBD1. Germline CDR1 MDHEN, CDR2 SYDVKM. With 7 bases clipped from V and 0 bases from J, the junction kept 11 bases outside the gene matches. The CDR3 loop spans 16 amino acids. As DNA, the CDR3 is TGTGCCAGCACCCTAACATGGGACAGCCTGAACACTGAAGCTTTCTTT. Translation gives CASTLTWDSLNTEAFF.

The CDR3 region has the DNA TGTGCCAGCAGCGGGGGAGATTTGGTTAGCAATCAGCCCCAGCATTTT. This gives the protein CASSGGDLVSNQPQHF. V and J are TRBV27 and TRBJ1-5; TRBD1 might be the D (5 bases). The CDR3 consists of 16 residues. The germline V gene encodes CDR1 MNHEY and CDR2 SMNVEV (reference sequence). V lost 6 bases, J lost 0 bases, and 15 bases lay in between.

This clone was seen more than once but under ten times. This rearrangement joins TRBV7-9 to TRBJ2-7; D is ambiguous. Germline CDR1 and CDR2: SEHNR and FQNEAQ (reference sequence). Trimming removed 1 base at V and 4 bases at J, with 5 bases between. The CDR3 loop spans 12 amino acids. CDR3 region: CASSLEYYEQYF. CDR3 coding DNA: TGTGCCAGCAGCTTAGAATATTACGAGCAGTACTTC.

The V gene is TRBV28, the J gene TRBJ2-5; 10 bases map to TRBD1. Germline CDR1 reads MDHEN; CDR2 reads SYDVKM. J was trimmed by 0 bases and V by 3 bases; bases with no gene match: 7. The length of the CDR3 is 17 residues. In nucleotides, the CDR3 is TGTGCCAGCAGTTTTGTGGGACAGGGGTTGTACCAAGAGACCCAGTACTTC. It translates to CASSFVGQGLYQETQYF.

In this sample, this clone turned up a few times. In DNA, the CDR3 is TGCGCCAGCAGCTTGATGGGGGCCAACAATGAAAAACTGTTTTTT. As protein: CASSLMGANNEKLFF. V usage is TRBV5-1 and J usage is TRBJ1-4, with D possibly being TRBD1 (6 bases). The CDR3 runs to 15 residues. Germline V gene data show CDR1 as SGHRS and CDR2 as YFSETQ. The V and J ends lost 1 base and 5 bases respectively, with 12 bases between them.

This chain links TRBV5-1 with TRBJ2-5; the match to TRBD2 covers 7 bases. Germline CDR1 reads SGHRS; CDR2 reads YFSETQ. The trim removed 4 bases at V and 1 base at J, leaving 13 bases unmatched. The CDR3 extends over 17 amino acids. CDR3 amino acids: CASSPLEGGSGQETQYF. CDR3 DNA: TGCGCCAGCAGCCCACTCGAGGGCGGGAGTGGCCAAGAGACCCAGTACTTC.

The gene calls are TRBV5-1 and TRBJ2-5; the D is unclear. This CDR3 is 12 amino acids long. Trimming removed 1 base from V and 3 bases from J, with 4 bases in between. Per the germline V gene, CDR1 is SGHRS and CDR2 is YFSETQ. In nucleotides, the CDR3 is TGCGCCAGCAGCTTGTCAAAAGAGACCCAGTACTTC. Its protein is CASSLSKETQYF.

This clone was seen a single time. The chain carries TRBV5-6 and TRBJ2-7; D remains ambiguous. The CDR3 has 12 residues. Trimming pared 4 bases from V and 3 bases from J, leaving 8 bases between. CDR1 is SGHDT, CDR2 YYEEEE, per germline. The CDR3 DNA reads as TGTGCCAGCAGCGACAACCTCTACGAGCAGTACTTC. Encoded protein: CASSDNLYEQYF. The variable domain in full, with the rest retrieved from reference TRBV5-6 and TRBJ2-7, is DAGVTQSPTHLIKTRGQQVTLRCSPKSGHDTVSWYQQALGQGPQFIFQYYEEEERQRGNFPDRFSGHQFPNYSSELNVNALLLGDSALYLCASSDNLYEQYFGPGTRLTVT.

V is TRBV15 and J is TRBJ1-1; D is undetermined. The germline CDR1 and CDR2 sequences are LNHNV and YYDKDF (reference sequence). The V gene lost 4 bases and the J gene lost 0 bases, with 9 bases spanning the gap. The CDR3 contains 14 residues. DNA for the CDR3: TGTGCCACCAGCACAAGCTCGTTGAACACTGAAGCTTTCTTT. It codes for CATSTSSLNTEAFF.

The V and J genes are TRBV30 and TRBJ1-5; 7 bases agree with TRBD1. J lost 6 bases, V lost 3 bases, and 17 bases had no gene match. CDR3 size: 17 residues. Germline CDR1 is GTSNPN and CDR2 is SVGIG (reference sequence). Here the CDR3 reads CAWSAQTGAVRSQPQHF. The CDR3 bases are TGTGCCTGGAGCGCCCAAACAGGGGCGGTCAGGAGTCAGCCCCAGCATTTT.

V gene TRBV10-3 combines with J gene TRBJ2-3; tentatively, D is TRBD1 (5 bases). The germline CDR1 and CDR2 sequences are ENHRY and SYGVKD. V was cut by 9 bases and J by 4 bases, with 11 bases left in between. This CDR3 comprises 12 residues. CDR3 nucleotide sequence: TGTGCCATGGGGCCTAGTCCAGATACGCAGTATTTT. This translates into CAMGPSPDTQYF.

The chain joins TRBV5-1 to TRBJ2-7; a possible D gene is TRBD1 (6 bases). Trimming removed 2 bases at V and 0 bases at J, with 15 bases between. Per germline, CDR1 SGHRS and CDR2 YFSETQ. CDR3 length equals 16 residues. The CDR3 spells CASSFLGQPGSYEQYF. The CDR3 DNA sequence: TGCGCCAGCAGCTTCCTTGGACAGCCCGGCTCCTACGAGCAGTACTTC.

The chain recombines TRBV7-6 with TRBJ2-3, with TRBD2 as a possible D gene (6 bases). Trimming left V 5 bases short and J 0 bases short, with 12 bases between. This CDR3 spans 15 amino acids. CDR1 is SGHVS and CDR2 is FNYEAQ in the germline V gene. The CDR3 sequence: CASSPRGTSTDTQYF. The CDR3 DNA reads TGTGCCAGCAGCCCACGGGGGACTAGCACAGATACGCAGTATTTT.

The CDR3 coding sequence is TGTGCCATCAGTGAGTCCAACAGGGGGGGACGCACTGAAGCTTTCTTT. Its translation: CAISESNRGGRTEAFF. The chain links TRBV10-3 to TRBJ1-1; the match to TRBD1 covers 8 bases. CDR1 is ENHRY and CDR2 is SYGVKD in the germline V gene. The CDR3 has 16 amino acids. V dropped 0 bases and J dropped 4; count of bases not matched to a gene: 7.

The chain links TRBV7-2 to TRBJ2-7; 8 bases map to TRBD1. V lost 5 bases, J lost 3 bases, and 3 bases stayed unmatched. Germline V gene sequence: CDR1 SGHTA, CDR2 FQGNSA. CDR3 length equals 13 residues. The CDR3 region is CASSPQGGYEQYF. CDR3 sequence (DNA): TGTGCCAGCAGCCCACAGGGGGGCTACGAGCAGTACTTC.

The CDR3 bases are TGTGCCAGCAGCGGTTACAGGGGGGCCTATGGCTACACCTTC. Its protein product is CASSGYRGAYGYTF. The rearrangement joins TRBV9 to TRBJ1-2; TRBD1 aligns across 8 bases. Trimming cost V 3 bases and J 4 bases; bases outside gene matches: 5. The germline gives CDR1 SGDLS, CDR2 YYNGEE. The CDR3 covers 14 residues.

This sequence joins TRBV7-9 and TRBJ1-2; unclear D gene. Between the trimmed V and J ends, which lost 3 bases and 2 bases, there was a span of 7 bases. CDR1 is SEHNR and CDR2 is FQNEAQ in the germline V gene (reference sequence). The CDR3 has 13 amino acids. In DNA, the CDR3 is TGTGCCAGCAGCTTGCGGGCGAACTATGGCTACACCTTC. Residues: CASSLRANYGYTF. Full variable domain (rest looked up from reference TRBV7-9 and TRBJ1-2): DTGVSQNPRHKITKRGQNVTFRCDPISEHNRLYWYRQTLGQGPEFLTYFQNEAQLEKSRLLSDRFSAERPKGSFSTLEIQRTEQGDSAMYLCASSLRANYGYTFGSGTRLTVV.

J is TRBJ1-1 and V is TRBV23-1; 7 nucleotides line up with TRBD1. TRBV23-1 is labeled an ORF, and its function is uncertain. V lost 6 bases to trimming and J lost 4 bases; unmatched junction nucleotides: 5. The CDR3 totals 13 residues. The CDR3 coding sequence is TGCGCCAGCAGCATTACAGGGGTCACTGAAGCTTTCTTT. This translates into CASSITGVTEAFF.

The gene calls are TRBV27 and TRBJ1-4; D call uncertain. Between the trimmed V and J ends, which lost 6 bases and 6 bases, there was a span of 20 bases. CDR3 length: 16 residues. In germline, CDR1 is MNHEY, CDR2 SMNVEV (reference sequence). The DNA for the CDR3 is TGTGCCAGCAGGCCCGAAACGAACGCGGCGGATGAAAAACTGTTTTTT. Translated, it gives CASRPETNAADEKLFF.